A selection of T cell receptor beta chains follows, all from one sample in a study of blood T cell repertoires in COVID-19. Clones were sequenced by immunoSEQ multiplex PCR, and TCRdb holds only the in-frame ones, with some missing. The data hold around 300,000 clones, with roughly 90% observed a single time. The sample comprised PBMCs or T cells enriched from blood (not recorded which). These receptors were taken from a woman in her twenties or thirties who had recovered from COVID-19. Each CDR3 is given with its conserved first and last residue. A D gene is named only where the DNA matches it firmly. Clone size is stated in some rows and not others, as once, few, many or a class when expanded.

V	J	length	D	size	DNA	CDR3
TRBV19	TRBJ1-2	11	TRBD1	NA	TGTGCCAGTTGGGACAGCTATGGCTACACCTTC	CASWDSYGYTF
TRBV7-9	TRBJ2-5	16	TRBD2	once	TGTGCCAGCAGCCCTACATTAGGGACTAGCGGGAAGACCCAGTACTTC	CASSPTLGTSGKTQYF
TRBV5-1	TRBJ2-2	14	NA	NA	TGCGCCAGCAGCTCCAGGGGTCTAGGCGGGGAGCTGTTTTTT	CASSSRGLGGELFF
TRBV7-9	TRBJ2-5	12	NA	NA	TGTGCCAGCAGCTTACAGGTTGAGACCCAGTACTTC	CASSLQVETQYF
TRBV14	TRBJ1-2	16	NA	few	TGTGCCAGCAGCAGCGCGGGGCCACCCCGGAGCTATGGCTACACCTTC	CASSSAGPPRSYGYTF
TRBV7-3	TRBJ2-2	16	TRBD1	NA	TGTGCCAGCAGCCCCAGGACAGGGGATGTCCCCGGGGAGCTGTTTTTT	CASSPRTGDVPGELFF
TRBV7-9	TRBJ1-2	14	TRBD1	NA	TGTGCCAGCAGCCCCCGGGACAGCTTCTATGGCTACACCTTC	CASSPRDSFYGYTF
TRBV6-6	TRBJ1-2	16	TRBD1	NA	TGTGCCAGCAGTCCGATAGCGACAGGGGGCGCGTTTGGCTACACCTTC	CASSPIATGGAFGYTF
TRBV5-5	TRBJ2-7	14	TRBD1	NA	TGTGCCAGCAGCCAACTACAGGGGACCAACGAGCAGTACTTC	CASSQLQGTNEQYF
TRBV27	TRBJ2-2	16	TRBD2	NA	TGTGCCAGCTCCACCTCGCGACTAGCGGGAGACGGGGAGCTGTTTTTT	CASSTSRLAGDGELFF
TRBV6-6	TRBJ1-2	14	TRBD1	NA	TGTGCCAGCAGTCATGGACAGGGAGTGAATGGCTACACCTTC	CASSHGQGVNGYTF
TRBV4-3	TRBJ2-7	17	NA	NA	TGCGCCAGCAGCCAAGATAATATCCGAGACGGGGCCTACGAGCAGTACTTC	CASSQDNIRDGAYEQYF
TRBV4-1	TRBJ2-3	17	TRBD2	NA	TGCGCCAGCAGCCAACGCTTAACTAGCGGGAGATACGATACGCAGTATTTT	CASSQRLTSGRYDTQYF
TRBV19	TRBJ1-2	13	NA	NA	TGTGCCAGTAGTGAGGGATATAACTATGGCTACACCTTC	CASSEGYNYGYTF
TRBV21-1	TRBJ2-1	17	NA	NA	TGTGCCAGCAGCAAAGCGTTTACGGGACAGCCCCTTTATGAGCAGTTCTTC	CASSKAFTGQPLYEQFF
TRBV5-1	TRBJ1-2	12	TRBD1	NA	TGCGCCAGCAGCGGACAGGGGTATGGCTACACCTTC	CASSGQGYGYTF
TRBV10-3	TRBJ1-1	18	TRBD1	NA	TGTGCCATCAGTGCCACGGACGGGAGCAGGGGGAAGTACACTGAAGCTTTCTTT	CAISATDGSRGKYTEAFF
TRBV20-1	TRBJ2-5	15	NA	NA	TGCAGTGCTAGTCGGCCCTCCCGGGAGAGGGAGACCCAGTACTTC	CSASRPSRERETQYF
TRBV7-8	TRBJ1-1	16	NA	once	TGTGCCAGCAGCTCTCAGACGAGGGGGATGAGTCCTGAAGCTTTCTTT	CASSSQTRGMSPEAFF
TRBV5-1	TRBJ2-7	16	TRBD1	NA	TGCGCCAGCGGACTAAAGGGGACAGGTTTTAACTACGAGCAGTACTTC	CASGLKGTGFNYEQYF
TRBV2	TRBJ1-3	12	NA	few	TGTGCCAAGATGGGCCCGGGGGACACCATATATTTT	CAKMGPGDTIYF
TRBV6-2/TRBV6-3	TRBJ2-3	18	TRBD2	once	TGTGCCAGCAGTTACTCGGGACTAGCGGGAACTAGCACAGATACGCAGTATTTT	CASSYSGLAGTSTDTQYF